The 7 T cell receptor beta chains presented below share a single source sample, sequenced in a study of CD8 T cells in ankylosing spondylitis. TCRdb re-called the 5' RACE reads with MiXCR, one entry per CDR3 protein. The sample gives under 250,000 distinct CDR3 sequences, 9.5% to 12% of which show up once; roughly 6.8% is in the top ten. Sequencing was done on a sample of blood, either unsorted or a sorted T cell fraction (not recorded which). The source of these receptors is a male donor with ankylosing spondylitis or in good health (not recorded which).

The chain combines TRBV6-1 with TRBJ2-3; TRBD2 is a possible D gene (5 bases). The germline V gene encodes CDR1 MNHNS and CDR2 SASEGT. V gave up 4 bases and J gave up 2 bases, with 10 bases separating them. This CDR3 is built from 14 residues. The CDR3 DNA follows: TGTGCCAGCAGTGTTCGGGAATTCACAGATACGCAGTATTTT. Protein sequence: CASSVREFTDTQYF.

This clonotype was counted ten times or more. This chain uses TRBV15 with TRBJ2-3; TRBD2 aligns across 9 bases. The CDR3 totals 17 residues. The J segment lost 6 bases and the V segment lost 0 bases, leaving 10 bases of the junction unmatched. Per germline, CDR1 LNHNV and CDR2 YYDKDF (reference sequence). CDR3 sequence (DNA): TGTGCCACCAGCAGAGACTATTATAGCGGGGGCGCCGATACGCAGTATTTT. Translating gives CATSRDYYSGGADTQYF.

A few counts support this clonotype. V is TRBV20-1 and J is TRBJ2-5, with TRBD2 identical over 9 bases. The CDR3 sequence is 16 residues long. CDR1 is DFQATT and CDR2 is SNEGSKA in the germline V gene (reference sequence). V lost 0 bases to trimming and J lost 2 bases; unmatched junction nucleotides: 7. The CDR3, as DNA: TGCAGTGCTAGAGATCAGGAGCGGGGGGTTCAAGAGACCCAGTACTTC. Its protein product is CSARDQERGVQETQYF.

This clonotype was detected ten times or more. The CDR3: CASSPTGVEQYF. The CDR3 DNA reads TGTGCCAGCAGCCCTACAGGGGTCGAGCAGTACTTC. The V and J genes are TRBV9 and TRBJ2-7, with 7 bases matching TRBD1. The CDR3 runs 12 residues. With 4 bases clipped from V and 6 bases from J, the junction kept 4 bases outside the gene matches. Germline V lookup: CDR1 SGDLS, CDR2 YYNGEE.

At least ten counts were recorded for this clonotype. The chain has TRBV7-3 and TRBJ2-2; 7 bases align to TRBD2. The CDR3 length is 17 residues. Trimming removed 0 bases from V and 2 bases from J; junction bases left unmatched: 6. CDR1 SGHTA and CDR2 FQGTGA come from the germline V gene. CDR3 coding DNA: TGTGCCAGCAGCTTAACGTTTCTAGCGGAAAACACCGGGGAGCTGTTTTTT. It translates to CASSLTFLAENTGELFF.

CDR3 protein: CASSFRLLEEGSPLHF. The DNA for the CDR3 is TGTGCCAGCAGCTTCCGTCTTTTGGAGGAGGGTTCACCCCTCCACTTT. J is TRBJ1-6 and V is TRBV7-6, with D unclear. Germline V lookup: CDR1 SGHVS, CDR2 FNYEAQ. The CDR3 has 16 residues. Trimming took 3 bases from V and 9 from J, leaving 18 bases between them.

This clonotype has at least ten counts. This rearrangement joins TRBV5-1 to TRBJ2-5, with D tentatively TRBD2 (6 bases). CDR1 is SGHRS and CDR2 is YFSETQ in the germline V gene. The CDR3 covers 15 residues. The V end lost 4 bases, the J end lost 2 bases, and 15 bases lay between the germline ends. This chain's CDR3 is CASSPSAGRQETQYF. DNA of the CDR3: TGCGCCAGCAGCCCCTCGGCGGGACGACAAGAGACCCAGTACTTC.